This T cell receptor (beta chain) is drawn from a study of cytomegalovirus exposure and HLA in healthy donors. Looked up from germline, CDR1 is WSHSY and CDR2 is SAAADI. This CDR3 has 13 amino acids. Findings and limits, study-wide: Most TCR beta V segments were productive about 90% or about 30% of the time in an earlier analysis. It was shown in a later analysis that HLA-associated TCR beta chains were more clonally expanded than other, equally common chains. The authors enumerated over 150 TCR beta chains as linked to cytomegalovirus. It was taken for granted in presence/absence analyses that sequencing depth across donors was roughly uniform.

About this clone: Antigen unknown.

Primers: 60 Vbeta forward and 13 Jbeta reverse. Assay: immunoSEQ multiplex PCR; the TCRdb copy retains only in-frame clones and omits some. Among some 120,000 clones, about 83% were seen once, and the ten largest hold 2% to 3%. The J gene is TRBJ2-5, the V gene TRBV10-2; maybe TRBD2 (5 bases). Judging by the DNA end, TRBJ2-7 fits better; the J call may be wrong. The source of this sequence is a female donor in good health and CMV-seronegative. Sequenced material: PBMCs. The CDR3 region is CASSRGISYEQYF. Here the CDR3 DNA reads TGCGCCAGCAGTAGAGGGATTTCCTACGAGCAGTACTTC.